The 21 T cell receptor beta chains in this list originate from one sample, sequenced in a study of blood T cells in healthy people across ages. Primed by a sample-barcoded 5' primer and a J-beta primer mix, a second PCR proceeded for about 6 to 11 cycles. TCRdb reprocessed the 5' RACE reads with MiXCR, giving one entry per CDR3 protein. The table has some 1.4 million distinct CDR3 sequences, approximately 40% seen once. Sequencing used blood. The receptors originated from a young woman in good health.

This rearrangement joins TRBV12-5 to TRBJ1-2; 7 nucleotides match TRBD1. Germline trimming cut 4 bases from V and 4 bases from J; bases unmatched to any gene: 3. The germline CDR1 and CDR2 sequences are LGHNT and FRNRAP. This CDR3 spans 13 amino acids. The CDR3: CASGSGTVYGYTF. CDR3 in DNA: TGTGCTAGTGGTTCGGGGACAGTCTATGGCTACACCTTC. The full variable domain, rest sourced from reference TRBV12-5 and TRBJ1-2, is DARVTQTPRHKVTEMGQEVTMRCQPILGHNTVFWYRQTMMQGLELLAYFRNRAPLDDSGMPKDRFSAEMPDATLATLKIQPSEPRDSAVYFCASGSGTVYGYTFGSGTRLTVV.

This clonotype was counted between two and nine times. CDR3 region: CASSFPSVSSYNEQFF. As DNA, the CDR3 is TGTGCCAGCAGCTTCCCGAGCGTAAGCTCCTACAATGAGCAGTTCTTC. The chain uses TRBV11-2 and TRBJ2-1; D not certain. The CDR3 length is 16 residues. Germline loops: CDR1 SGHAT, CDR2 FQNNGV. With 3 bases removed from V and 0 bases from J, the gap between germline ends came to 12 bases.

The genes are TRBV15 and TRBJ1-2; no firm D call. Trimming pared 0 bases from V and 5 bases from J, leaving 10 bases between. The V gene's germline CDR1 is LNHNV and CDR2 YYDKDF (reference sequence). The length of the CDR3 is 14 residues. CDR3 in amino acids: CATSRDRITYGYTF. The CDR3 DNA reads TGTGCCACCAGCAGAGATAGGATAACGTATGGCTACACCTTC.

The CDR3 bases are TGCGCCAGCAGACCTAGCGGGAACTACGAGCAGTACTTC. Its translation is CASRPSGNYEQYF. This chain connects TRBV10-2 to TRBJ2-7; TRBD2 aligns across 9 bases. Germline V gene data show CDR1 as WSHSY and CDR2 as SAAADI. Germline trimming cut 6 bases from V and 3 bases from J; bases unmatched to any gene: 3. The CDR3 runs to 13 residues.

V is TRBV12-3 or TRBV12-4 and J is TRBJ1-2; D is possibly TRBD1 (5 bases). The CDR3 sequence is 15 residues long. V lost 6 bases to trimming and J lost 4 bases, with 18 bases between them. The CDR3 nucleotides read TGTGCCAGCAGCGCCAGGGCAGGAGCTTCCTATGGCTACACCTTC. Translation: CASSARAGASYGYTF.

This clonotype came up a few times. This rearrangement joins TRBV5-6 to TRBJ2-7; 10 bases agree with TRBD1. Germline CDR1 reads SGHDT; CDR2 reads YYEEEE. The junction had 6 bases not matched to a gene; V was cut back by 4 bases and J by 2 bases. CDR3 length: 15 amino acids. This CDR3 reads CASSQRDRGTYEQYF. The CDR3 nucleotides read TGTGCCAGCAGCCAGCGGGACAGGGGCACCTACGAGCAGTACTTC.

The rearrangement joins TRBV14 to TRBJ2-5, with 8 bases aligning to TRBD1. Per germline, CDR1 SGHDN and CDR2 FVKESK. This CDR3 comprises 15 residues. V lost 1 base and J lost 5; bases outside the gene matches: 6. In DNA, the CDR3 is TGTGCCAGCAGCCAAGGGGACAGGCTACGGGAGACCCAGTACTTC. Translation: CASSQGDRLRETQYF. The full variable domain, rest sourced from reference TRBV14 and TRBJ2-5, is EAGVTQFPSHSVIEKGQTVTLRCDPISGHDNLYWYRRVMGKEIKFLLHFVKESKQDESGMPNNRFLAERTGGTYSTLKVQPAELEDSGVYFCASSQGDRLRETQYFGPGTRLLVL.

The chain uses TRBV7-2 and TRBJ2-7; D ambiguous. V was cut by 2 bases and J by 2 bases, with 13 bases left in between. CDR3 length: 15 amino acids. Per the germline V gene, CDR1 is SGHTA and CDR2 is FQGNSA. CDR3 bases: TGTGCCAGCAGCTTATTCTCGGACCCAACCTACGAGCAGTACTTC. It specifies CASSLFSDPTYEQYF.

This clonotype was seen a handful of times. The rearrangement joins TRBV5-1 to TRBJ1-2; TRBD1 matches at 8 bases. The trim removed 0 bases at V and 3 bases at J, leaving 4 bases unmatched. This CDR3 region has 15 residues. Germline V gives CDR1 SGHRS, CDR2 YFSETQ. The CDR3 DNA is TGCGCCAGCAGCTTGGGCCCGGGACAGGACTATGGCTACACCTTC. Translating it yields CASSLGPGQDYGYTF.

CDR3 region: CATSRDIPSEGSLAYEQYF. The CDR3 nucleotides read TGTGCCACCAGCAGAGATATCCCAAGCGAGGGGTCTTTAGCCTACGAGCAGTACTTC. V gene TRBV15 combines with J gene TRBJ2-7; D may correspond to TRBD1 or TRBD2 (5 bases each). CDR3 length: 19 residues. Trimming left V 0 bases short and J 2 bases short, with 23 bases between. The germline gives CDR1 LNHNV, CDR2 YYDKDF (reference sequence). Using reference TRBV15 and TRBJ2-7 for the parts outside the CDR3, the full variable domain is DAMVIQNPRYQVTQFGKPVTLSCSQTLNHNVMYWYQQKSSQAPKLLFHYYDKDFNNEADTPDNFQSRRPNTSFCFLDIRSPGLGDTAMYLCATSRDIPSEGSLAYEQYFGPGTRLTVT.

The chain links TRBV7-2 to TRBJ2-1; TRBD2 agrees at 9 bases. V lost 1 base and J lost 8; bases outside the gene matches: 6. This CDR3 is 15 amino acids long. Germline V gene data show CDR1 as SGHTA and CDR2 as FQGNSA. The CDR3 region has the DNA TGTGCCAGCAGCTTAGAGGCGGGAGGGTTTGATGAGCAGTTCTTC. As protein: CASSLEAGGFDEQFF. The full variable domain, in which reference TRBV7-2 and TRBJ2-1 provide the parts outside the CDR3, is GAGVSQSPSNKVTEKGKDVELRCDPISGHTALYWYRQSLGQGLEFLIYFQGNSAPDKSGLPSDRFSAERTGGSVSTLTIQRTQQEDSAVYLCASSLEAGGFDEQFFGPGTRLTVL.

This clonotype was observed a few times. The chain carries TRBV27 and TRBJ2-4; D is uncertain. This CDR3 region has 13 residues. Per germline, CDR1 MNHEY and CDR2 SMNVEV (reference sequence). Deletions cut 4 bases from V and 3 bases from J, with 7 bases between. CDR3 DNA sequence: TGTGCCAGCAGTTGGACGGACAAAAACATTCAGTACTTC. This sequence encodes CASSWTDKNIQYF.

This clonotype appeared a single time. A much larger clone lies a single base off, so this may be a read error. The rearrangement joins TRBV12-3 or TRBV12-4 to TRBJ2-5; D gene uncertain. CDR3 length equals 12 residues. V lost 7 bases and J 5 bases, leaving 11 bases between the germline ends. The CDR3 region is CASISPAETQYF. Written as DNA, the CDR3 is TGTGCCAGCATTTCGCCAGCTGAGACCCAGTACTTC.

The rearrangement uses TRBV6-1 and TRBJ2-3; 16 nucleotides match TRBD2. This CDR3 comprises 18 residues. Germline V CDR1 and CDR2: MNHNS, SASEGT. The V gene end was trimmed by 5 bases and the J gene end by 0 bases; junction bases not matched to a gene: 5. The CDR3 here is CASSRGTSGRASTDTQYF. The DNA for the CDR3 is TGTGCCAGCAGTCGAGGGACTAGCGGGAGGGCTAGCACAGATACGCAGTATTTT.

V gene TRBV20-1 combines with J gene TRBJ2-1; 7 nucleotides align to TRBD2. Germline V CDR1 and CDR2: DFQATT, SNEGSKA (reference sequence). J lost 5 bases, V lost 6 bases, and 10 bases had no gene match. The CDR3 runs 14 residues. The CDR3: CSASGLYTDNEQFF. The CDR3 DNA reads TGCAGTGCATCGGGACTATACACCGACAATGAGCAGTTCTTC.

As concerns this clonotype: Being one base from a much bigger clone, this may be a read error. The chain has TRBV7-2 and TRBJ2-2; TRBD1 matches 9 bases. The CDR3 consists of 20 residues. V lost 2 bases to trimming and J lost 0 bases; unmatched junction nucleotides: 13. CDR1 is SGHTA, CDR2 FQGNSA, per germline. The CDR3 protein is CASSLPGTEWTGANTGELFF. The CDR3 bases are TGTGCCAGCAGCTTACCGGGGACGGAATGGACAGGGGCGAACACCGGGGAGCTGTTTTTT.

This clonotype was counted between two and nine times. This chain connects TRBV14 to TRBJ2-3, with 7 bases aligning to TRBD1. This CDR3 has 15 residues. The V gene end was trimmed by 2 bases and the J gene end by 2 bases; junction bases not matched to a gene: 4. Germline V CDR1 and CDR2: SGHDN, FVKESK. Written as DNA, the CDR3 is TGTGCCAGCAGCCAACCAGGGGGTTACACAGATACGCAGTATTTT. Translating it yields CASSQPGGYTDTQYF.

A few counts support this clonotype. The chain uses TRBV28 and TRBJ2-5, with 11 bases fitting TRBD2. The CDR3 is 17 amino acids. V shed 2 bases, J shed 5 bases, and the junction held 10 bases outside the gene matches. Germline-derived CDR1 and CDR2 are MDHEN and SYDVKM. In nucleotides, the CDR3 is TGTGCCAGCAGTTTAGATCCCACTAGCGGGGGCCGGGAGACCCAGTACTTC. It encodes CASSLDPTSGGRETQYF.

The V call is TRBV3-1, the J call TRBJ1-2; no definite D call. V lost 0 bases, J lost 8 bases, and 4 bases lay in between. This CDR3 is 11 amino acids long. The germline V gene encodes CDR1 LGHDT and CDR2 YNNKEL (reference sequence). The CDR3 region is CASSQDKGYTF. In nucleotides, the CDR3 is TGTGCCAGCAGCCAAGATAAAGGCTACACCTTC.

This chain joins TRBV7-2 and TRBJ2-5, with a tentative D call TRBD2 (6 bases). The DNA end is a closer match to TRBJ2-7, so the J assignment may be wrong. The CDR3 has 16 residues. Germline V gene lookup returns CDR1 SGHTA and CDR2 FQGNSA. The DNA for the CDR3 is TGTGCCAGCAGCTTTTCGTCGTCCCTAGCGAGGCACGAGCAGTACTTC. Its translation is CASSFSSSLARHEQYF.

This chain joins TRBV5-1 and TRBJ2-1; perhaps TRBD2 as D (5 bases). V lost 4 bases to trimming and J lost 0 bases, with 14 bases between them. The V gene's germline CDR1 is SGHRS and CDR2 YFSETQ. CDR3 length: 16 residues. The CDR3 region has the DNA TGCGCCAGCAGCATAACCGGGGTGAGCTCCTACAATGAGCAGTTCTTC. It codes for CASSITGVSSYNEQFF.